Listed below are T cell receptor beta chains from one sample, sequenced in a study of cytomegalovirus exposure and HLA in healthy donors. The assay was immunoSEQ multiplex PCR, and TCRdb's table has in-frame clones only and misses some. The sample has roughly 110,000 clones; approximately 83% are singletons. Sample: PBMCs. The origin of the receptors is a young woman in good health and CMV-seronegative. Each CDR3 is given with its conserved first and last residue. A D gene is named only where the DNA matches it firmly. Some rows mark clone size as missing; the rest say once, few, many or name a class of expanded clone.

CDR3nt	CDR3aa	d_gene	abundance	v_gene	j_gene
TGTGCCAGCAGCCAAGATAACAATCAGCCCCAGCATTTT	CASSQDNNQPQHF	-	-	TRBV4-2	TRBJ1-5
TGTGCCAGCAGCTTAGAGGGTAGCGGGTACACCGGGGAGCTGTTTTTT	CASSLEGSGYTGELFF	TRBD2	-	TRBV11-2	TRBJ2-2
TGTGCCAGCAGCTTACGGAGTAACACAGATACGCAGTATTTT	CASSLRSNTDTQYF	-	-	TRBV7-2	TRBJ2-3
TGTGCCAGCAGTGAGATGAGCAGGGGGACTGAAGCTTTCTTT	CASSEMSRGTEAFF	TRBD1	few	TRBV6-1	TRBJ1-1
TGTGCCAGCAGTTTATTAAGGGACAGGGGAGATCAGCCCCAGCATTTT	CASSLLRDRGDQPQHF	TRBD1	-	TRBV28	TRBJ1-5
TGTGCCAGCAGCTTAGTGGGGGTGACAGGGGCCTACGAGCAGTACTTC	CASSLVGVTGAYEQYF	TRBD1	once	TRBV7-2	TRBJ2-7
TGTGCCAGCAGTGAAGCGGTCAGGTATTTGGGTCAGCCCCAGCATTTT	CASSEAVRYLGQPQHF	-	-	TRBV2	TRBJ1-5
TGTGCCAGCAGCTTCGAAGGGGACAGAGTCAGATATGGCTACACCTTC	CASSFEGDRVRYGYTF	TRBD1	-	TRBV7-9	TRBJ1-2
TGCAGCGCACGGTCGGACACTGAAGCTTTCTTT	CSARSDTEAFF	-	-	TRBV29-1	TRBJ1-1
TGTGCCAGCAGTCCGGCTAGCGGGAGCAAGACCCAGTACTTC	CASSPASGSKTQYF	TRBD2	few	TRBV28	TRBJ2-5
TGTGCCAGTAGTTGGATGACAGGCCCAACCACTGAAGCTTTCTTT	CASSWMTGPTTEAFF	-	-	TRBV19	TRBJ1-1
TGTGCCAGCAGTTACTCTGGTTACAGGGGGCGACACGAGCAGTACTTC	CASSYSGYRGRHEQYF	TRBD1	-	TRBV6-5	TRBJ2-7
TGTGCCAGCGGTTTTCAAAATCAGCCCCAGCATTTT	CASGFQNQPQHF	-	-	TRBV6-6	TRBJ1-5
TGCGCCAGCAGCCAAGCCGTCTCTACCGGGACAACTAATGGCTACACCTTC	CASSQAVSTGTTNGYTF	-	-	TRBV4-1	TRBJ1-2
TGTGCCAGTAGTACGGGACTGGGACTATCTGGGGCCAACGTCCTGACTTTC	CASSTGLGLSGANVLTF	TRBD2	-	TRBV19	TRBJ2-6
TGTGCCTGGAGCCCGGATCAGGGTTGGGATTCACCCCTCCACTTT	CAWSPDQGWDSPLHF	-	-	TRBV30	TRBJ1-6
TGCGCCAGCAGCCAAGAGGGGCAGGCGATCTATGGCTACACCTTC	CASSQEGQAIYGYTF	-	few	TRBV4-3	TRBJ1-2
TGTGCCAGCAGTTACCCCGGGACAGGGCCTGGGGATACGCAGTATTTT	CASSYPGTGPGDTQYF	TRBD1	few	TRBV6-5	TRBJ2-3
TGTGCCAGCAGCCCGGGGACTAGCAACGAGCAGTACTTC	CASSPGTSNEQYF	TRBD2	few	TRBV11-2	TRBJ2-7
TGTGCCAGTAGTCACCCCGGGGGGGGGAACACTGAAGCTTTCTTT	CASSHPGGGNTEAFF	-	-	TRBV19	TRBJ1-1
TGTGCCAGTAGCCCGAGGCCGAGGGAAGAGACCCAGTACTTC	CASSPRPREETQYF	-	few	TRBV19	TRBJ2-5
TGTGCCAGCAGTCGGGACATCGGGTCTTCACCCCTCCACTTT	CASSRDIGSSPLHF	-	-	TRBV13	TRBJ1-6
TGTGCCAGCTCACCAAGTGAGGATCAGCCCCAGCATTTT	CASSPSEDQPQHF	-	-	TRBV18	TRBJ1-5
TGCGCCAGCAGCTTGGCCAAGGGTCACCCCCTCGAGGTCGGGAAGGCTGAAGCTTTCTTT	CASSLAKGHPLEVGKAEAFF	-	-	TRBV5-1	TRBJ1-1